The clone carrying this TCR beta chain was seen a few times. What it binds is unknown. These data come from a study of blood T cells in healthy people across ages. Study-level information: Roughly one uniquely barcoded beta molecule per two T cells was captured.

The use of a sample-barcoded 5' primer and a J-beta primer mix characterized a second PCR of roughly 6 to 11 cycles. Sequencing of every sample gave 2.5 million or more CDR3-containing paired-end reads. TCRdb reanalysed the 5' RACE reads using MiXCR and keeps one entry per CDR3 protein. The repertoire includes about 1.1 million distinct CDR3 sequences, under 40% of them detected once, and roughly 14% sits in the top ten. General study points: The donors' CMV status was not determined, possibly confounding changes in expanded clonotypes. Diversity estimates from one million T cells were considered underestimates.

The sequence was obtained from a man younger than 35 in good health. Sequencing was done on a sample of blood.

CDR3 DNA: TGTGCCAGCGGACTAGCCCACCAAGAGACCCAGTACTTC. As protein: CASGLAHQETQYF. J is TRBJ2-5 and V is TRBV7-2; TRBD2 matches at 8 bases. Germline values: CDR1 SGHTA, CDR2 FQGNSA. The CDR3 consists of 13 residues. V lost 8 bases, J lost 0 bases, and 2 bases stayed unmatched.